The sequence of this T cell receptor (beta chain) was determined in a study of blood T cells in healthy people across ages. Study conclusions and caveats: The fall in TCR beta diversity per million T cells was roughly linear with age. The unsorted PBMCs prevented any conclusive comparison of naive versus antigen-experienced cells.

Each of the donors had 8 to 10 milliliters of peripheral blood drawn into EDTA-treated Vacutainer tubes. A J-beta primer mix and a sample-barcoded 5' primer were used in a second PCR of about 6 to 12 cycles. TCRdb used MiXCR to reprocess the 5' RACE reads, holding one entry per CDR3 protein. There are fewer than 950,000 distinct CDR3 sequences in the sample; roughly 50% occur only once, and about 38% lies in the top ten. On this clonotype itself: Its antigen is unidentified.

The sequenced sample consisted of blood. This receptor was taken from an elderly man in good health.

The CDR3 DNA reads TGTGCCAGCAGTTTAATAGGGGGGCTCGGCTATGGCTACACCTTC. Its protein product is CASSLIGGLGYGYTF. J is TRBJ1-2 and V is TRBV27; D may be TRBD1 (6 bases). The CDR3 consists of 15 residues. V shed 2 bases and J shed 4 bases, with 14 bases lying between them. Germline values: CDR1 MNHEY, CDR2 SMNVEV (reference sequence).